This T cell receptor beta chain was sequenced during a study of metastatic and nonmetastatic thyroid tumors. V lost 6 bases and J lost 4, with 9 bases in between. The CDR3 totals 12 residues. CDR1 and CDR2 (germline): SNHLY, FYNNEI. Per the original methods: The study built a papillary thyroid cancer distant-metastasis classifier from CDR3 differences across clinicopathological groups. TCRdb recomputed clones from the PCR reads via MiXCR. V and J calls and clone size were set by TCRdb, not the authors. The sample has some 32,000 clones; around a fifth are singletons. Thyroid surgery had not been preceded by any treatment in any patient. This clone has a count of ten or more. Its antigen is as yet unknown. Study-level points and caveats: In both blood and tumor samples, TCR beta diversity was reported significantly higher for malignant than benign nodules.

The sequence derives from a female donor with papillary thyroid cancer or a benign thyroid nodule (not recorded which). Some clones in this sample may be carry-over from other donors' samples. Input material: blood. The chain uses TRBV2 and TRBJ1-1; D gene uncertain. CDR3 protein: CASSRLSTEAFF. The CDR3 nucleotides are TGTGCCAGCAGCAGACTGAGCACTGAAGCTTTCTTT.